The 8 T cell receptor beta chains given below trace back to one sample, sequenced in a study of T cell changes during pregnancy in multiple sclerosis. The assay was immunoSEQ multiplex PCR, and TCRdb's table has in-frame clones only and misses some. The repertoire consists of roughly 40,000 clones, with around nine tenths occurring once and the leading ten covering under 0.65%. The sequenced sample was CD4+ T cells from peripheral blood mononuclear cells, obtained in the first trimester of pregnancy. The receptors were sampled from a female donor with multiple sclerosis, enrolled in a pregnancy study.

The chain has TRBV28 and TRBJ2-7; TRBD1 agrees at 7 bases. Trimming at V came to 5 bases and at J to 0 bases, leaving 16 bases not matched to a gene. The CDR3 has 18 residues. Germline CDR1 MDHEN, CDR2 SYDVKM. Here the CDR3 reads CASSPFRAVTGPSYEQYF. In nucleotides, the CDR3 is TGTGCCAGCAGTCCCTTTAGGGCCGTGACAGGGCCCTCCTACGAGCAGTACTTC.

This clone is a singleton in its sample. The chain links TRBV5-1 to TRBJ2-2; 8 bases match TRBD1. This CDR3 has 15 residues. The V gene's germline CDR1 is SGHRS and CDR2 YFSETQ. V lost 0 bases to trimming and J lost 6 bases; unmatched junction nucleotides: 4. CDR3 region: CASSLGGQGAGELFF. CDR3 coding DNA: TGCGCCAGCAGCTTGGGCGGACAGGGTGCCGGGGAGCTGTTTTTT. Full variable domain (rest looked up from reference TRBV5-1 and TRBJ2-2): KAGVTQTPRYLIKTRGQQVTLSCSPISGHRSVSWYQQTPGQGLQFLFEYFSETQRNKGNFPGRFSGRQFSNSRSEMNVSTLELGDSALYLCASSLGGQGAGELFFGEGSRLTVL.

CDR3 loop: CASSQGGLTGVGYEQYF. In nucleotides, the CDR3 is TGCGCCAGCAGCCAAGGGGGGCTTACAGGGGTGGGCTACGAGCAGTACTTC. The V gene is TRBV4-1, the J gene TRBJ2-7, with 7 bases that match TRBD1. CDR1 and CDR2 (germline): MGHRA, YSYEKL. The CDR3 is made up of 17 amino acids. With 1 base clipped from V and 3 bases from J, the junction kept 12 bases outside the gene matches.

The chain is built from TRBV25-1 and TRBJ1-1; D might be TRBD1 (5 bases). V shed 4 bases and J shed 3 bases, with 21 bases lying between them. The length of the CDR3 is 17 residues. CDR1 is MGHDK, CDR2 SYGVNS, per germline. The CDR3 sequence: CASSVAGLGRGYTEAFF. The CDR3 DNA sequence: TGTGCCAGCAGTGTGGCGGGGCTCGGGAGGGGTTACACTGAAGCTTTCTTT.

This chain joins TRBV5-8 and TRBJ2-3, with 7 bases fitting TRBD2. Germline V lookup: CDR1 SGHTS, CDR2 YDEGEE. The CDR3 totals 17 residues. V shed 3 bases, J shed 2 bases, and the junction held 12 bases outside the gene matches. The CDR3 DNA sequence: TGTGCCAGCAGCTGGGGGAGGAGCGGGGCCAACACAGATACGCAGTATTTT. Amino acids: CASSWGRSGANTDTQYF. Based on the CDR3 plus reference TRBV5-8 and TRBJ2-3, the full variable domain is EAGVTQSPTHLIKTRGQQATLRCSPISGHTSVYWYQQALGLGLQFLLWYDEGEERNRGNFPPRFSGRQFPNYSSELNVNALELEDSALYLCASSWGRSGANTDTQYFGPGTRLTVL.

The rearrangement uses TRBV12-5 and TRBJ1-2; no firm D call. CDR1 is LGHNT, CDR2 FRNRAP, per germline. Trimming left V 1 base short and J 5 bases short, with 11 bases between. This CDR3 spans 14 amino acids. CDR3 sequence: CASGLETRGYGYTF. In DNA form, the CDR3 reads TGTGCTAGTGGTTTGGAGACGCGAGGGTATGGCTACACCTTC.

The J gene is TRBJ1-2, the V gene TRBV2; 9 bases are shared with TRBD1. The CDR3 totals 14 residues. In germline, CDR1 is SNHLY, CDR2 FYNNEI. J gave up 0 bases and V 6 bases, and 2 bases lay outside the gene matches. CDR3 residues: CASSGTGTNYGYTF. CDR3 in DNA: TGTGCCAGCAGCGGGACAGGGACTAACTATGGCTACACCTTC.

The gene calls are TRBV9 and TRBJ1-1; D may be TRBD1 (5 bases). Trimming cost V 3 bases and J 11 bases, with 14 bases left between them. Germline loops: CDR1 SGDLS, CDR2 YYNGEE. This CDR3 spans 12 amino acids. The CDR3 DNA sequence: TGTGCCAGCAGCGCCCGCGACGGGGGTGCTTTCTTT. This gives the protein CASSARDGGAFF.